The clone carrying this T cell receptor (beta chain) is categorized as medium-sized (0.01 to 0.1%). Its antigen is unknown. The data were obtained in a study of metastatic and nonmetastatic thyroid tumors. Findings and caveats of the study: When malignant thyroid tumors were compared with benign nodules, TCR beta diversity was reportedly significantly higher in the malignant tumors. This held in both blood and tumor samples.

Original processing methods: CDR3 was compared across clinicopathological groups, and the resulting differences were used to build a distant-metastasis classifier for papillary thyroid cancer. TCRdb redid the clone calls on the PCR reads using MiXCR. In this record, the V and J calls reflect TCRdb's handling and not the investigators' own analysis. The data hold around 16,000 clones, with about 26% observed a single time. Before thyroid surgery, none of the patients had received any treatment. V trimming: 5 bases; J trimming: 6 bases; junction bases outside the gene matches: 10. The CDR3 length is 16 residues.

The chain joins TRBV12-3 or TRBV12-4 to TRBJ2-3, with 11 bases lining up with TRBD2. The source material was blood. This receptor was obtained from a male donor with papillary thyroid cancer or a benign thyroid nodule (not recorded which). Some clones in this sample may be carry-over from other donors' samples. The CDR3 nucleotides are TGTGCCAGCAGTGAAAATAGCGGGAGGGATTTGGATACGCAGTATTTT. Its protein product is CASSENSGRDLDTQYF.